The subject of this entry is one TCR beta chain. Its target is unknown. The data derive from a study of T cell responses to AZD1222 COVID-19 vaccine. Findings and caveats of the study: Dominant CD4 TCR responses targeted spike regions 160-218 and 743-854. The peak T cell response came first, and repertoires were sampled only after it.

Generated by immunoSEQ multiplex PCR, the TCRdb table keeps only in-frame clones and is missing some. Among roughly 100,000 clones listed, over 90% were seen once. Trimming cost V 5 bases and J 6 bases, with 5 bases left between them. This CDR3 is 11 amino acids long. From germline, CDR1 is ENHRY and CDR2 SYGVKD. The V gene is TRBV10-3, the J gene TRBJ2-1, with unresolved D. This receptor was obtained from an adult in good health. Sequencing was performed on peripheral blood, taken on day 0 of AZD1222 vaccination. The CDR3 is CAISRGNEQFF. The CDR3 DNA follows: TGTGCCATCAGTCGTGGCAATGAGCAGTTCTTC.